The T cell receptor beta chain under discussion was sequenced for a study of prognosis after radiotherapy for stage I lung cancer. In the study overall: Medical inoperability was considered to apply to all enrolled non-small cell lung cancer patients. Roughly eleven patients had adenocarcinoma tumors, while squamous cell carcinoma tumors were found in more than 5.

The V gene's germline CDR1 is MDHEN and CDR2 SYDVKM. V was clipped by 5 bases and J by 1 base, with 11 bases between them. The CDR3 spans 14 residues. With two time points in the design, roughly 5.7 milliliters of peripheral blood were drawn at each one. Multiplex PCR in two rounds served to amplify TCR beta CDR3 from genomic DNA. Every TRBV and TRBJ gene had its own specific primer in first-round PCR. The authors ran second-round PCR with universal primers. TCRdb re-derived calls from the multiplex PCR reads in MiXCR, one entry per CDR3 protein. This sample has approximately 51,000 distinct CDR3 sequences; about a third occur once, and the top ten carry about a tenth.

This clonotype was sampled from a donor over 45 with non-small cell lung cancer. The genes are TRBV28 and TRBJ2-5; D call uncertain. Sequenced here: PBMCs, sampled before or after stereotactic body radiation therapy (not recorded which). Here the CDR3 reads CASSVKPSQETQYF. DNA for the CDR3: TGTGCCAGCAGTGTAAAACCTAGCCAAGAGACCCAGTACTTC.